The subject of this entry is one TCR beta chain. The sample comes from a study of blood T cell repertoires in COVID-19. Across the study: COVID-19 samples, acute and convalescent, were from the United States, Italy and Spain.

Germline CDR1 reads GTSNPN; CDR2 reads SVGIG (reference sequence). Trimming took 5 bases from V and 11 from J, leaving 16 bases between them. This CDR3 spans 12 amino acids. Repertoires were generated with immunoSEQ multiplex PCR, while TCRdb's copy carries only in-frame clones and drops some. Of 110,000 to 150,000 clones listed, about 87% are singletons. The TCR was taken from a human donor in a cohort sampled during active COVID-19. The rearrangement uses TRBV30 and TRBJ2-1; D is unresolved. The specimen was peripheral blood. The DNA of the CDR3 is TGTGCCTGGGCCCGACGTGGCACTAAGCAGTTCTTC. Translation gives CAWARRGTKQFF.